What follows are 11 T cell receptor beta chains derived from one specimen sequenced in a study of T cell repertoires in cytomegalovirus infection. TCRdb called the reads again in MiXCR, with one record for every CDR3 protein. Of 450,000 to 600,000 distinct CDR3 sequences in the sample, around 35% were seen once. These TCRs' antigens remain unknown. Source: cultured PBMCs, taken from culture after CMV antigen stimulation. The source is a human donor in good health (CMV status not recorded). Some clones in this sample may be carry-over from other donors' samples.

This clonotype has only a few counts. This sequence joins TRBV6-5 and TRBJ2-7; 10 bases match TRBD1. Germline V lookup: CDR1 MNHEY, CDR2 SVGAGI. V lost 8 bases and J lost 2; bases outside the gene matches: 3. This CDR3 is built from 13 residues. The CDR3 nucleotides are TGTGCCAGCCGGGACAGGGGTCCCTACGAGCAGTACTTC. Translated, it gives CASRDRGPYEQYF.

The sample holds many counts of this clonotype. The chain uses TRBV2 and TRBJ1-5; D call uncertain. V shed 8 bases and J shed 2 bases, with 16 bases lying between them. The CDR3 extends over 15 amino acids. Germline loops: CDR1 SNHLY, CDR2 FYNNEI. CDR3 sequence reads: CASGRAPSGNQPQHF. The CDR3 nucleotides are TGTGCCAGCGGGAGGGCGCCTTCTGGCAATCAGCCCCAGCATTTT.

This clonotype was found many times. The gene calls are TRBV11-3 and TRBJ1-3; a possible D gene is TRBD1 (6 bases). Per germline, CDR1 SGHNT and CDR2 YENEEA. Trimming removed 0 bases from V and 3 bases from J, with 9 bases in between. The CDR3 has 15 amino acids. In nucleotides, the CDR3 is TGTGCCAGCAGCTTAGACGGACAGAGTGGAAACACCATATATTTT. It codes for CASSLDGQSGNTIYF.

The V and J genes are TRBV2 and TRBJ1-3, with 9 positions matching TRBD1. J gave up 2 bases and V 1 base, and 6 bases lay outside the gene matches. This CDR3 contains 17 residues. The germline V gene encodes CDR1 SNHLY and CDR2 FYNNEI. CDR3 residues: CASSEVTGTGPGNTIYF. CDR3 sequence (DNA): TGTGCCAGCAGTGAAGTTACTGGGACAGGGCCTGGAAACACCATATATTTT.

This clonotype has only one observation. Since a much larger clone is just one base distant, this may be a read error. This chain joins TRBV6-2 or TRBV6-3 and TRBJ1-5, with no clear D. CDR1 MNHEY and CDR2 SVGEGT come from the germline V gene. The CDR3 is 12 residues long. CDR3 nucleotides: TGTACCAGCAGGTATGGAGACCAGCCCCAGCATTTT. Its protein is CTSRYGDQPQHF.

This clonotype was observed a handful of times. V gene TRBV18 combines with J gene TRBJ1-4; D gene uncertain. Deletions cut 4 bases from V and 5 bases from J, with 14 bases between. The CDR3 covers 15 residues. Germline CDR1 and CDR2: KGHSH and LQKENI. CDR3 sequence (DNA): TGTGCCAGCTCACTCGGCAGAACCGGGAATGAAAAACTGTTTTTT. Residues: CASSLGRTGNEKLFF.

V gene TRBV10-3 combines with J gene TRBJ2-7; TRBD1 aligns across 7 bases. This CDR3 contains 12 residues. J lost 5 bases, V lost 8 bases, and 6 bases had no gene match. CDR1 ENHRY and CDR2 SYGVKD come from the germline V gene. CDR3 nucleotide sequence: TGTGCCATCCGGGACAGACAAGACGAGCAGTACTTC. Translation: CAIRDRQDEQYF.

V usage is TRBV9 and J usage is TRBJ2-1; D not resolved. The germline CDR1 and CDR2 sequences are SGDLS and YYNGEE. Deletions cut 0 bases from V and 8 bases from J, with 12 bases between. The CDR3 spans 14 residues. The chain's CDR3 is CASSVAPGEDEQFF. The CDR3 bases are TGTGCCAGCAGCGTAGCTCCAGGTGAGGATGAGCAGTTCTTC.

This clonotype was seen a single time. This chain uses TRBV20-1 with TRBJ2-4; TRBD2 agrees at 8 bases. The CDR3 contains 15 residues. Germline CDR1 is DFQATT and CDR2 is SNEGSKA (reference sequence). Unmatched junction bases numbered 12, after V lost 3 bases and J lost 8 bases. Here the CDR3 reads CSARGGAGVSDIQYF. The CDR3 coding sequence is TGCAGTGCTAGGGGCGGAGCGGGAGTGTCGGACATTCAGTACTTC.

This clonotype was counted between two and nine times. This chain uses TRBV7-8 with TRBJ2-2; maybe TRBD2 (7 bases). V was pared by 7 bases and J by 4 bases, with 16 bases between. This CDR3 has 15 residues. Germline-derived CDR1 and CDR2 are SGHVS and FQNEAQ. Written as DNA, the CDR3 is TGTGCCAGCACCCTAAAGGGGGGGGCCACCGGGGAGCTGTTTTTT. This gives the protein CASTLKGGATGELFF. Drawing the rest from reference TRBV7-8 and TRBJ2-2, the complete variable domain is GAGVSQSPRYKVAKRGQDVALRCDPISGHVSLFWYQQALGQGPEFLTYFQNEAQLDKSGLPSDRFFAERPEGSVSTLKIQRTQQEDSAVYLCASTLKGGATGELFFGEGSRLTVL.

The chain links TRBV6-1 to TRBJ1-1; D uncertain. Trimming cost V 5 bases and J 13 bases, with 14 bases left between them. Germline assignment: CDR1 MNHNS and CDR2 SASEGT. The CDR3 has 11 amino acids. The CDR3, as DNA: TGTGCCAGCAGTATGGCCCGACTGGGTTTCTTT. The encoded protein is CASSMARLGFF.